This passage covers 24 T cell receptor beta chains from one sample sequenced in a study of spatial heterogeneity in lung cancer. Time point defined: sample taken at primary tumor resection. Without sorting, whole RNA was sequenced from tumor, nontumor lung or frozen PBMC. One entry per CDR3 protein, called by TCRdb with MiXCR from the 5' RACE reads. This sample has around 60,000 distinct CDR3 sequences, with 7.5% to 9% found just once. Sequenced material: PBMCs, taken at surgery. These TCRs come from a female donor with early-stage non-small cell lung cancer.

The chain has TRBV5-1 and TRBJ2-1; possibly TRBD1 for D (5 bases). The germline V and J ends were trimmed by 3 bases and 7 bases, with 11 bases remaining between them. CDR1 is SGHRS, CDR2 YFSETQ, per germline. CDR3 length: 13 residues. CDR3 sequence: CASSSIGENEQFF. The DNA of the CDR3 is TGCGCCAGCAGCTCTATAGGGGAAAATGAGCAGTTCTTC.

This clonotype turned up a few times. The chain has TRBV6-5 and TRBJ2-5; TRBD2 agrees at 12 bases. CDR3 length: 15 residues. The V gene end was trimmed by 0 bases and the J gene end by 5 bases; junction bases not matched to a gene: 1. The germline CDR1 and CDR2 sequences are MNHEY and SVGAGI. CDR3 protein: CASSYSTSGGETQYF. Here the CDR3 DNA reads TGTGCCAGCAGTTACTCGACTAGCGGGGGTGAGACCCAGTACTTC.

This clonotype showed up just a few times. This chain links TRBV20-1 with TRBJ1-5; TRBD1 agrees at 8 bases. Germline assignment: CDR1 DFQATT and CDR2 SNEGSKA (reference sequence). V shed 6 bases and J 0 bases; nucleotides not matched to a gene: 13. The CDR3 extends over 17 amino acids. This CDR3 reads CSAVSTGAWGSNQPQHF. CDR3 sequence (DNA): TGCAGTGCGGTTTCGACAGGGGCCTGGGGTAGCAATCAGCCCCAGCATTTT.

This clonotype turned up a few times. The chain couples TRBV29-1 to TRBJ1-2; TRBD1 might be the D (5 bases). The CDR3 length is 11 residues. The V and J ends lost 3 bases and 8 bases respectively, with 10 bases between them. CDR1 is SQVTM and CDR2 is ANQGSEA in the germline V gene. CDR3 residues: CSVEQGEGYTF. CDR3 coding DNA: TGCAGCGTTGAGCAAGGGGAGGGCTACACCTTC. Complete variable domain (other parts from reference TRBV29-1 and TRBJ1-2): SAVISQKPSRDICQRGTSLTIQCQVDSQVTMMFWYRQQPGQSLTLIATANQGSEATYESGFVIDKFPISRPNLTFSTLTVSNMSPEDSSIYLCSVEQGEGYTFGSGTRLTVV.

This clonotype has a count of ten or more. The CDR3 DNA follows: TGTGCCAGCAGCAGGACGGTCATGAACACTGAAGCTTTCTTT. Translating gives CASSRTVMNTEAFF. The genes are TRBV5-6 and TRBJ1-1; D remains ambiguous. The germline gives CDR1 SGHDT, CDR2 YYEEEE. The CDR3 is made up of 14 amino acids. V was clipped by 4 bases and J by 0 bases, with 10 bases between them.

This clonotype showed up just a few times. This sequence joins TRBV7-9 and TRBJ1-4; tentatively, D is TRBD1 (6 bases). Germline CDR1 and CDR2: SEHNR and FQNEAQ (reference sequence). V lost 3 bases and J lost 8, with 13 bases in between. CDR3 length: 14 residues. The CDR3 bases are TGTGCCAGCAGCTTGGGGGGCGGCCTCGAAAAACTGTTTTTT. This translates into CASSLGGGLEKLFF.

The table lists this clonotype with many counts. The chain links TRBV28 to TRBJ2-1, with 7 bases identical to TRBD1. The CDR3 is made up of 14 amino acids. Germline CDR1 is MDHEN and CDR2 is SYDVKM. V trimming: 7 bases; J trimming: 5 bases; junction bases outside the gene matches: 8. The CDR3, as DNA: TGTGCCAGCAACACCCGGGACAGACACAATGAGCAGTTCTTC. It codes for CASNTRDRHNEQFF.

The CDR3 loop is CASSPTSGHTGELFF. CDR3 DNA sequence: TGCGCCAGCAGCCCGACTAGCGGCCACACCGGGGAGCTGTTTTTT. The chain is built from TRBV5-1 and TRBJ2-2, with 9 bases aligning to TRBD2. CDR1 and CDR2 (germline): SGHRS, YFSETQ. This CDR3 contains 15 residues. V shed 4 bases and J 3 bases; nucleotides not matched to a gene: 4.

This chain connects TRBV6-2 or TRBV6-3 to TRBJ2-7, with unresolved D. Trimming shortened V by 2 bases and J by 2 bases, and 1 base separated the two germline ends. Germline V gene lookup returns CDR1 MNHEY and CDR2 SVGEGT. This CDR3 contains 11 residues. For the CDR3, the DNA is TGTGCCAGCAGTTACACCTACGAGCAGTACTTC. Amino acids: CASSYTYEQYF.

V gene TRBV6-5 combines with J gene TRBJ2-7; possibly TRBD2 for D (7 bases). The CDR3 is made up of 14 amino acids. Germline V gene sequence: CDR1 MNHEY, CDR2 SVGAGI. The V end was cut by 6 bases, the J end by 5 bases, with 17 bases between. CDR3 protein: CASRQRGGGHEQYV. The CDR3 DNA follows: TGTGCCAGCAGACAAAGGGGGGGTGGCCACGAGCAGTACGTC.

Many counts were recorded for this clonotype. The chain uses TRBV28 and TRBJ2-5; 10 nucleotides align to TRBD1. The V gene end was trimmed by 2 bases and the J gene end by 1 base; junction bases not matched to a gene: 4. CDR1 and CDR2 (germline): MDHEN, SYDVKM. CDR3 size: 16 residues. CDR3 DNA: TGTGCCAGCAGTTTACTGGGACAGGGGACCCAAGAGACCCAGTACTTC. Translation gives CASSLLGQGTQETQYF. Full variable domain (outside the CDR3, taken from reference TRBV28 and TRBJ2-5): DVKVTQSSRYLVKRTGEKVFLECVQDMDHENMFWYRQDPGLGLRLIYFSYDVKMKEKGDIPEGYSVSREKKERFSLILESASTNQTSMYLCASSLLGQGTQETQYFGPGTRLLVL.

This clonotype was picked up many times. V is TRBV20-1 and J is TRBJ2-1, with 12 nucleotides matching TRBD2. In germline, CDR1 is DFQATT, CDR2 SNEGSKA (reference sequence). The CDR3 spans 14 residues. The ends lost 3 bases at V and 8 bases at J; junction bases unmatched: 5. CDR3 DNA: TGCAGTGCTAGTTCTAGCGGGAGGGGGCATGAGCAGTTCTTC. As protein: CSASSSGRGHEQFF.

J is TRBJ1-2 and V is TRBV12-3 or TRBV12-4; the D is unclear. Trimming took off 4 bases at V and 6 bases at J, with 12 bases between the two ends. The CDR3 loop spans 13 amino acids. CDR3 amino acids: CASSSGRENGYTF. CDR3 DNA: TGTGCCAGCAGTTCTGGACGGGAAAATGGCTACACCTTC.

This clonotype was observed a few times. The DNA of the CDR3 is TGTGCCAGCAGCCCGTCTAGGGGAAGGCTTAATTCACCCCTCCACTTT. It translates to CASSPSRGRLNSPLHF. The chain combines TRBV7-9 with TRBJ1-6; perhaps TRBD1 as D (5 bases). From germline, CDR1 is SEHNR and CDR2 FQNEAQ (reference sequence). Trimming pared 5 bases from V and 6 bases from J, leaving 17 bases between. CDR3 length equals 16 residues. Together with reference TRBV7-9 and TRBJ1-6, the CDR3 gives the full variable domain: DTGVSQNPRHKITKRGQNVTFRCDPISEHNRLYWYRQTLGQGPEFLTYFQNEAQLEKSRLLSDRFSAERPKGSFSTLEIQRTEQGDSAMYLCASSPSRGRLNSPLHFGNGTRLTVT.

This clonotype is categorized as hyperexpanded. The V gene is TRBV6-6, the J gene TRBJ1-5, with D unresolved. From germline, CDR1 is MNHNY and CDR2 SVGAGI (reference sequence). V was cut by 4 bases and J by 0 bases, with 4 bases left in between. CDR3 length: 13 amino acids. CDR3 nucleotides: TGTGCCAGCAGTTCTGCTAGCAATCAGCCCCAGCATTTT. It yields the protein CASSSASNQPQHF.

This clonotype was detected a few times. The chain combines TRBV19 with TRBJ1-2, with D uncertain. Germline V gene data show CDR1 as LNHDA and CDR2 as SQIVND (reference sequence). The CDR3 length is 15 residues. Trimming removed 5 bases from V and 4 bases from J, with 17 bases in between. The CDR3 DNA is TGTGCCAGTAGTTTCTCCGGGAGAAAACCCTATGGCTACACCTTC. Residues: CASSFSGRKPYGYTF. Complete variable domain (other parts from reference TRBV19 and TRBJ1-2): DGGITQSPKYLFRKEGQNVTLSCEQNLNHDAMYWYRQDPGQGLRLIYYSQIVNDFQKGDIAEGYSVSREKKESFPLTVTSAQKNPTAFYLCASSFSGRKPYGYTFGSGTRLTVV.

This clonotype was counted many times. The rearrangement links TRBV10-2 to TRBJ2-7, with 13 bases that match TRBD2. This CDR3 region has 18 residues. The V gene's germline CDR1 is WSHSY and CDR2 SAAADI. The V gene end was trimmed by 10 bases and the J gene end by 7 bases; junction bases not matched to a gene: 22. In nucleotides, the CDR3 is TGCGCCAACTCGGACCTCAACCCTTGGACTAGCGGGAGTGGTGAGCAGTACTTC. Translating gives CANSDLNPWTSGSGEQYF.

This clonotype was observed many times. The J gene is TRBJ2-2, the V gene TRBV12-3 or TRBV12-4; D gene uncertain. This CDR3 spans 19 amino acids. V lost 5 bases and J 2 bases, leaving 24 bases between the germline ends. CDR3 nucleotide sequence: TGTGCCAGCAGTCCACGCGTGGGCACCGTACTACTCAACACCGGGGAGCTGTTTTTT. This translates into CASSPRVGTVLLNTGELFF.

The table lists this clonotype with a few counts. This chain links TRBV10-3 with TRBJ2-1; 8 positions match TRBD2. In germline, CDR1 is ENHRY, CDR2 SYGVKD. The CDR3 loop spans 16 amino acids. V shed 2 bases and J 12 bases; nucleotides not matched to a gene: 15. The CDR3 DNA sequence: TGTGCCATCAGTGAGAGGAAGCGGGGGTACCCCCAGGGGCAGTTCTTC. Translating gives CAISERKRGYPQGQFF.

In this sample, this clonotype turned up many times. The genes are TRBV25-1 and TRBJ1-1; tentative D call: TRBD1 (5 bases). The CDR3 runs to 14 residues. Germline CDR1 and CDR2: MGHDK and SYGVNS. Trimming pared 7 bases from V and 0 bases from J, leaving 12 bases between. In DNA, the CDR3 is TGTGCCAGCATGGACAACGACTTGAACACTGAAGCTTTCTTT. Its protein is CASMDNDLNTEAFF.

This clonotype was detected many times. The rearrangement joins TRBV6-5 to TRBJ1-5; D unclear. The germline V gene has CDR1 MNHEY and CDR2 SVGAGI. Trimming took 6 bases from V and 0 from J, leaving 12 bases between them. This CDR3 is built from 15 residues. The CDR3 bases are TGTGCCAGCAGCTCCAGGTGGGATAGCAATCAGCCCCAGCATTTT. It yields the protein CASSSRWDSNQPQHF.

J is TRBJ1-1 and V is TRBV20-1; possible D gene TRBD1, 5 bases. V was cut by 3 bases and J by 4 bases, with 12 bases left in between. Germline V lookup: CDR1 DFQATT, CDR2 SNEGSKA (reference sequence). The CDR3 is 13 residues long. Here the CDR3 reads CSARSGGTTEAFF. DNA of the CDR3: TGCAGTGCTAGGTCTGGGGGAACCACTGAAGCTTTCTTT.

At least ten counts were recorded for this clonotype. The chain carries TRBV27 and TRBJ1-5; D might be TRBD1 (5 bases). The germline V and J ends were trimmed by 0 bases and 3 bases, with 12 bases remaining between them. In germline, CDR1 is MNHEY, CDR2 SMNVEV (reference sequence). CDR3 length: 16 residues. The CDR3 nucleotides read TGTGCCAGCAGTTTATCGGCCAGGGCATTCAATCAGCCCCAGCATTTT. Translation gives CASSLSARAFNQPQHF.

V gene TRBV2 combines with J gene TRBJ2-5, with D perhaps given as TRBD1 or TRBD2 (5 bases each). Trimming removed 7 bases from V and 5 bases from J, with 17 bases in between. This CDR3 has 14 amino acids. Germline V gives CDR1 SNHLY, CDR2 FYNNEI. Here the CDR3 DNA reads TGTGCCAGCACCCGACAGAGCCCGGGGGAGACCCAGTACTTC. Translated, it gives CASTRQSPGETQYF.